This TCR beta chain was identified during a study of blood T cells in healthy people across ages. Using a J-beta primer mix together with a sample-barcoded 5' primer, a second PCR was run for roughly 6 to 12 cycles. Each cDNA molecule received a tag from a template-switch adaptor that had 12 random nucleotides. TCRdb re-called the 5' RACE reads with MiXCR, one entry per CDR3 protein. The table includes about 1.1 million distinct CDR3 sequences, 30% to 40% detected once. With regard to this clonotype: The junction and the germline gene differ at one end; a read error may be behind it.

Germline V gene lookup returns CDR1 MNHEY and CDR2 SVGAGI. The CDR3 is made up of 17 amino acids. Total RNA was isolated from each sample in quantities of at least 5.5 micrograms. The chain links TRBV6-5 to TRBJ2-2, with 9 bases fitting TRBD1. This TCR came from a man between 18 and 35 years old in good health. The sequenced material came from blood. The CDR3: CAGSSGTGISNTGELFF. The CDR3 DNA reads as TGTGCCGGCAGTTCCGGGACAGGGATCTCGAACACCGGGGAGCTGTTTTTT.